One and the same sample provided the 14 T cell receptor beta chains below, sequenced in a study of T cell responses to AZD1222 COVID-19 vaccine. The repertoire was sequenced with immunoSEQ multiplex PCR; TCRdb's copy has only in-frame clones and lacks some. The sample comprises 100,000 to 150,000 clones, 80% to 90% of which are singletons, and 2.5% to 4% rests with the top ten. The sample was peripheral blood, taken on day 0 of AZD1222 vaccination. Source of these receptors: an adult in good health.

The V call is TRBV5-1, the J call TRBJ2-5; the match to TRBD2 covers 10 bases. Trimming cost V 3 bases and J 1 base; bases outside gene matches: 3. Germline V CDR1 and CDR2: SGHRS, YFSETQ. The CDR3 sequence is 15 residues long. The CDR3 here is CASSSGLAVQETQYF. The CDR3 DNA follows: TGCGCCAGCAGCTCCGGACTAGCGGTCCAAGAGACCCAGTACTTC. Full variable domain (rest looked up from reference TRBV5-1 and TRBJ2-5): KAGVTQTPRYLIKTRGQQVTLSCSPISGHRSVSWYQQTPGQGLQFLFEYFSETQRNKGNFPGRFSGRQFSNSRSEMNVSTLELGDSALYLCASSSGLAVQETQYFGPGTRLLVL.

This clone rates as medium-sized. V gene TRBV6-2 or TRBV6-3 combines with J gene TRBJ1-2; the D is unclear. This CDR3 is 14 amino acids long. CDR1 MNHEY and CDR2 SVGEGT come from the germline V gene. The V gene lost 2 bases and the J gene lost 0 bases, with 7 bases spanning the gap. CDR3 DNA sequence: TGTGCCAGCAGTTACGTCGCAACTAACTATGGCTACACCTTC. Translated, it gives CASSYVATNYGYTF.

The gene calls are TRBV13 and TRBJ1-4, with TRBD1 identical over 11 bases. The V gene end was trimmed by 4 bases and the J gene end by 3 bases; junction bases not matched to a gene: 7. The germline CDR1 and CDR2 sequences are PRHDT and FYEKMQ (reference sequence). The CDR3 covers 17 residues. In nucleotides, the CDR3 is TGTGCCAGCAGCTCATCGGGACAGGGGGGAGCTAATGAAAAACTGTTTTTT. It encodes CASSSSGQGGANEKLFF.

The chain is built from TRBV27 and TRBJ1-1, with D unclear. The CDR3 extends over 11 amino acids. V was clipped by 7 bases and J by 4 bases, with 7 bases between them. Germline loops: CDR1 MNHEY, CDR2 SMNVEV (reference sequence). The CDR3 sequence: CASKFPTEAFF. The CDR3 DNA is TGTGCCAGCAAATTCCCCACTGAAGCTTTCTTT.

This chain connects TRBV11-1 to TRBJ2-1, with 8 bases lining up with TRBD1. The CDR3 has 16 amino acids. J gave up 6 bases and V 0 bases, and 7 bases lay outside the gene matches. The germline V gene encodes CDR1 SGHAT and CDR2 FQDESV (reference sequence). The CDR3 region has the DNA TGTGCCAGCAGCTTAGCGTGGGCAGGGGGCTTCAATGAGCAGTTCTTC. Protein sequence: CASSLAWAGGFNEQFF.

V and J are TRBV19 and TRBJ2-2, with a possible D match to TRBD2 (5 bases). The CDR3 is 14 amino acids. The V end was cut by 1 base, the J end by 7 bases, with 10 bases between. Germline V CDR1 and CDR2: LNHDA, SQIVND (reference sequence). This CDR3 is CASSIGGGGGELFF. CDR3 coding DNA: TGTGCCAGTAGTATAGGGGGTGGAGGCGGGGAGCTGTTTTTT.

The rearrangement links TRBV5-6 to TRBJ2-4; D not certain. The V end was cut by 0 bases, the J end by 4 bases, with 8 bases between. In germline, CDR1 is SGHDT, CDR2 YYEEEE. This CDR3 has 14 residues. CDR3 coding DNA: TGTGCCAGCAGCTTGGGGCATCTAAAAAACATTCAGTACTTC. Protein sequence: CASSLGHLKNIQYF. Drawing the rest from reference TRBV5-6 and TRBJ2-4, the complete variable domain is DAGVTQSPTHLIKTRGQQVTLRCSPKSGHDTVSWYQQALGQGPQFIFQYYEEEERQRGNFPDRFSGHQFPNYSSELNVNALLLGDSALYLCASSLGHLKNIQYFGAGTRLSVL.

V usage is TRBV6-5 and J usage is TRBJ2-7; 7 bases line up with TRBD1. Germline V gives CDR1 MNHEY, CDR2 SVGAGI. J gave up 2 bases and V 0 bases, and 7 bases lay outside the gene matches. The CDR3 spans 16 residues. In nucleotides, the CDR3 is TGTGCCAGCAGTTACTCGTTGACAGGGCAACCCTACGAGCAGTACTTC. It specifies CASSYSLTGQPYEQYF.

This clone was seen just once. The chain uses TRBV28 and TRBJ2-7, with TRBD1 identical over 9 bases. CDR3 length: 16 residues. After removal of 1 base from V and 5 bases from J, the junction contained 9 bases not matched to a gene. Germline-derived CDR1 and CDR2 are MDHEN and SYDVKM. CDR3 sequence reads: CASSLSSGQGMNEQYF. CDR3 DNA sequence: TGTGCCAGCAGTTTATCCTCGGGACAGGGAATGAACGAGCAGTACTTC.

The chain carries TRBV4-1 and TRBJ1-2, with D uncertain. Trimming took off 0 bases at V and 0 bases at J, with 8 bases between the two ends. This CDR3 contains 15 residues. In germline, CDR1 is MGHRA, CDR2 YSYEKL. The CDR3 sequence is CASSQEPQANYGYTF. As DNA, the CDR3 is TGCGCCAGCAGCCAAGAGCCTCAAGCTAACTATGGCTACACCTTC.

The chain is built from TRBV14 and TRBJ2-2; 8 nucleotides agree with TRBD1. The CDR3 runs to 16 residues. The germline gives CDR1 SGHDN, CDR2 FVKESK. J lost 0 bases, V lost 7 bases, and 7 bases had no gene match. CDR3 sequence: CASNPAGGTNTGELFF. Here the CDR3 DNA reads TGTGCCAGCAACCCAGCAGGGGGCACGAACACCGGGGAGCTGTTTTTT. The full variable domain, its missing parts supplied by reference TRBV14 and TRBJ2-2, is EAGVTQFPSHSVIEKGQTVTLRCDPISGHDNLYWYRRVMGKEIKFLLHFVKESKQDESGMPNNRFLAERTGGTYSTLKVQPAELEDSGVYFCASNPAGGTNTGELFFGEGSRLTVL.

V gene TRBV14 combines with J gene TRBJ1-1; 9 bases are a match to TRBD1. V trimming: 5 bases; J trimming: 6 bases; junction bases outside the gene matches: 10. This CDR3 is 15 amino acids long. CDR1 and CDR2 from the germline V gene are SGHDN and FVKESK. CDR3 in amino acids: CASSRWNRGLAEAFF. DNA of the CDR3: TGTGCCAGCAGCAGATGGAACAGGGGGCTGGCTGAAGCTTTCTTT.

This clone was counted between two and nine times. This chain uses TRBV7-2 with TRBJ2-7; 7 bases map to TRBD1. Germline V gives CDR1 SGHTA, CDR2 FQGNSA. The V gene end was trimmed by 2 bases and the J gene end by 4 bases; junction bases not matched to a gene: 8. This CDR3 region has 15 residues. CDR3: CASSLSSRGLYEQYF. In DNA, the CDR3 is TGTGCCAGCAGCTTATCTTCCAGGGGGTTGTACGAGCAGTACTTC.

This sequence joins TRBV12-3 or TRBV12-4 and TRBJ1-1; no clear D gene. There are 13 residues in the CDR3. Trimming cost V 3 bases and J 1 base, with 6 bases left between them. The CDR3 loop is CASSFEENTEAFF. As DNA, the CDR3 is TGTGCCAGCAGTTTTGAGGAGAACACTGAAGCTTTCTTT.